The clone carrying this T cell receptor beta chain was observed a few times. The antigen remains unidentified. This entry belongs to a study of response to subunit inactivated influenza vaccine. Whole-study results and caveats: Each seasonal flu vaccination may recruit only limited new T cells, authors suggested.

A single record per CDR3 protein comes from TCRdb applying MiXCR to the RT-PCR reads. The repertoire includes about 620,000 distinct CDR3 sequences, around 11% of them detected once, and roughly 10% sits in the top ten. The CDR3 extends over 13 amino acids. Trimming pared 3 bases from V and 4 bases from J, leaving 9 bases between. Germline values: CDR1 LGHNA, CDR2 YSLEER. The source was PBMCs from blood, collected on the day of vaccination. The clonotype was recovered from a man aged 50-59 years who received an inactivated influenza vaccine. V and J are TRBV4-3 and TRBJ2-5; D possibly corresponds to TRBD1 (5 bases). This CDR3 reads CASSQDIRETQYF. CDR3 DNA: TGCGCCAGCAGCCAGGACATTCGAGAGACCCAGTACTTC.